This entry is about one T cell receptor (beta chain). The antigen is not known. Sequencing was performed with immunoSEQ multiplex PCR; in TCRdb, only in-frame clones are kept and a portion is missing. The sample contains about 78,000 clones, roughly 86% of which appear only once. The record originates from a study of radiotherapy plus CTLA-4 blockade in lung cancer. Across the whole study: Among all patients, roughly 17% showed objective responses, while 30% to 40% had disease control.

V shed 1 base and J shed 7 bases, with 8 bases lying between them. The CDR3 is 12 amino acids. The germline CDR1 and CDR2 sequences are SGHVS and FQNEAQ. Study results and caveats: TCR clones of tumor origin grew in blood after radiotherapy plus ipilimumab.

People whose metastatic non-small-cell lung cancer was chemo-refractory got focal radiation along with CTLA-4 blockade by ipilimumab. V usage is TRBV7-8 and J usage is TRBJ2-7, with D unresolved. The sequences come from peripheral blood, collected from a patient treated with radiotherapy plus ipilimumab. The sequence was obtained from a human donor with non-small cell lung cancer who had a partial response to radiotherapy plus ipilimumab. This CDR3 reads CASSLGSPEQYF. The CDR3 DNA reads as TGTGCCAGCAGCTTAGGTTCCCCGGAGCAGTACTTC. Full variable domain (missing parts from reference TRBV7-8 and TRBJ2-7): GAGVSQSPRYKVAKRGQDVALRCDPISGHVSLFWYQQALGQGPEFLTYFQNEAQLDKSGLPSDRFFAERPEGSVSTLKIQRTQQEDSAVYLCASSLGSPEQYFGPGTRLTVT.